Listed below are T cell receptor beta chains from one sample, sequenced in a study of cytomegalovirus exposure and HLA in healthy donors. Only in-frame clones appear in the TCRdb table, and some are missing; sequencing was by immunoSEQ multiplex PCR. The data hold approximately 95,000 clones, with 78% observed a single time. The sequencing sample was made of PBMCs. Receptor source: a middle-aged woman in good health and CMV-seropositive. Both conserved end residues are part of each CDR3. A D gene is named only where the DNA matches it firmly. Clone size is not always given. Where it is, it says once, few, many or a class for expanded clones.

cdr3_aa,cdr3_nt,j_call,d_call,v_call,cdr3_length,clone_size
CSVEGPEETQYF,TGCAGCGTTGAGGGGCCAGAAGAGACCCAGTACTTC,TRBJ2-5,NA,TRBV29-1,12,once
CASTLAGANTGELFF,TGTGCCAGCACCTTAGCGGGAGCGAACACCGGGGAGCTGTTTTTT,TRBJ2-2,TRBD2,TRBV6-5,15,NA
CASTRAGDSYEQYF,TGTGCCAGCACCCGGGCGGGAGACTCCTACGAGCAGTACTTC,TRBJ2-7,TRBD2,TRBV6-5,14,NA
CASSLRDLPGNTIYF,TGTGCCAGCAGCTTGCGAGACTTACCTGGAAACACCATATATTTT,TRBJ1-3,NA,TRBV5-6,15,NA
CASRPPQGRSYGYTF,TGTGCCAGCAGACCGCCACAGGGTCGGAGCTATGGCTACACCTTC,TRBJ1-2,NA,TRBV28,15,NA
CASSQEGSGSPPSTDTQYF,TGTGCCAGCAGCCAAGAGGGTAGCGGGAGCCCTCCTAGCACAGATACGCAGTATTTT,TRBJ2-3,TRBD2,TRBV4-2,19,NA
CASSVGLAGGRSNEQFF,TGTGCCAGCAGCGTAGGACTAGCGGGAGGTCGAAGCAATGAGCAGTTCTTC,TRBJ2-1,TRBD2,TRBV9,17,NA
CASSLGGSLLSVYEQYF,TGTGCCAGCAGCTTGGGGGGCTCCCTCTTATCTGTCTACGAGCAGTACTTC,TRBJ2-7,NA,TRBV5-5,17,NA
CASSQTGGYGYTF,TGTGCCAGCAGCCAGACAGGGGGCTATGGCTACACCTTC,TRBJ1-2,TRBD1,TRBV6-5,13,NA
CATEDSGANVLTF,TGTGCCACAGAGGACTCTGGGGCCAACGTCCTGACTTTC,TRBJ2-6,NA,TRBV6-1,13,few
CASTLRPRVYNEKLFF,TGTGCCAGCACCCTCCGACCACGGGTGTATAATGAAAAACTGTTTTTT,TRBJ1-4,NA,TRBV28,16,NA
CASSLQDSNQPQHF,TGTGCCAGCAGTCTCCAGGATAGCAATCAGCCCCAGCATTTT,TRBJ1-5,NA,TRBV25-1,14,NA
CSVGGLAGETQYF,TGCAGCGTTGGGGGTCTTGCGGGGGAGACCCAGTACTTC,TRBJ2-5,NA,TRBV29-1,13,few
CSSSLGSGTEQYF,TGTTCCAGCAGCTTAGGAAGTGGGACAGAGCAGTACTTC,TRBJ2-7,NA,TRBV7-9,13,once
CASSQGLAGGDEQFF,TGTGCCAGCAGCCAGGGACTAGCGGGAGGCGATGAGCAGTTCTTC,TRBJ2-1,TRBD2,TRBV7-3,15,few
CASSSMPPGQGSNGYTF,TGCGCCAGCAGCTCGATGCCCCCGGGACAGGGAAGCAATGGCTACACCTTC,TRBJ1-2,TRBD1,TRBV5-1,17,NA
CASSSDRANSYNEQFF,TGTGCCAGCTCCTCGGACAGGGCGAACTCCTACAATGAGCAGTTCTTC,TRBJ2-1,TRBD1,TRBV18,16,NA
CASSRDGEAFF,TGTGCCAGCAGCCGAGATGGTGAAGCTTTCTTT,TRBJ1-1,NA,TRBV6-5,11,few
CASSRDRGLQPQHF,TGTGCCAGCAGCCGGGACAGGGGACTTCAGCCCCAGCATTTT,TRBJ1-5,TRBD1,TRBV11-2,14,NA
CASSPPKDSLHGYTF,TGTGCCAGCTCACCACCCAAGGACAGCCTCCATGGCTACACCTTC,TRBJ1-2,NA,TRBV18,15,NA
CASSRGSNQPQHF,TGTGCCAGCAGTCGAGGGAGCAATCAGCCCCAGCATTTT,TRBJ1-5,NA,TRBV27,13,NA
CASSPEGNTEAFF,TGCGCCAGCAGCCCGGAGGGGAACACTGAAGCTTTCTTT,TRBJ1-1,NA,TRBV4-1,13,NA
CASEIPMNTEAFF,TGTGCCAGCGAGATACCTATGAACACTGAAGCTTTCTTT,TRBJ1-1,NA,TRBV6-1,13,NA
CASSMGTGSSYEQYF,TGTGCCAGTAGTATGGGGACTGGGAGCTCCTACGAGCAGTACTTC,TRBJ2-7,NA,TRBV19,15,NA
CASREGLAKTDTQYF,TGCGCCAGCAGGGAGGGACTAGCGAAGACAGATACGCAGTATTTT,TRBJ2-3,TRBD2,TRBV5-1,15,NA
CASSLVPDSYEQYF,TGCGCCAGCAGCTTGGTCCCGGACTCGTACGAGCAGTACTTC,TRBJ2-7,NA,TRBV5-1,14,NA
CSSSLGATGANVLTF,TGTTCCAGCAGCTTAGGGGCAACCGGGGCCAACGTCCTGACTTTC,TRBJ2-6,NA,TRBV7-9,15,NA
CSVEDRTNEKLFF,TGCAGCGTTGAGGACAGAACTAATGAAAAACTGTTTTTT,TRBJ1-4,NA,TRBV29-1,13,NA
CASSFNRDRANSPLHF,TGTGCCAGCAGTTTCAACCGGGACAGGGCTAATTCACCCCTCCACTTT,TRBJ1-6,TRBD1,TRBV27,16,NA
CATSAGGDATDTQYF,TGTGCCACCTCGGCGGGCGGAGACGCCACAGATACGCAGTATTTT,TRBJ2-3,NA,TRBV2,15,few
CASSPTGGHEKLFF,TGTGCCAGCAGCCCCACGGGAGGCCATGAAAAACTGTTTTTT,TRBJ1-4,NA,TRBV5-5,14,few
CASIARSSYEQYF,TGTGCCAGCATAGCGAGGAGCTCCTACGAGCAGTACTTC,TRBJ2-7,NA,TRBV2,13,once
CASSLQVNYGYTF,TGTGCCAGCAGCTTACAGGTTAACTATGGCTACACCTTC,TRBJ1-2,NA,TRBV5-8,13,few
CASSQPIGTGGGETQYF,TGCGCCAGCAGCCAACCAATCGGGACAGGGGGCGGTGAGACCCAGTACTTC,TRBJ2-5,TRBD1,TRBV4-1,17,NA
CASSQSTSGGRETQYF,TGTGCCAGCAGTCAATCGACTAGCGGGGGCCGGGAGACCCAGTACTTC,TRBJ2-5,TRBD2,TRBV11-3,16,NA
CASSLVGGSSPEQFF,TGTGCCAGCAGCTTGGTGGGCGGGAGTAGCCCTGAGCAGTTCTTC,TRBJ2-1,TRBD2,TRBV5-4,15,NA
CASSFSYEGGTDTQYF,TGTGCCAGCAGCTTCTCCTACGAGGGGGGCACAGATACGCAGTATTTT,TRBJ2-3,NA,TRBV7-8,16,NA
CAANPAGGPHEQYF,TGTGCCGCCAATCCCGCGGGAGGGCCTCACGAGCAGTACTTC,TRBJ2-7,TRBD2,TRBV10-3,14,NA
CASSLDLSNEQYF,TGTGCCAGCAGCTTAGATCTGAGTAACGAGCAGTACTTC,TRBJ2-7,NA,TRBV11-3,13,once
CASSPSGSYEQYF,TGTGCCAGCAGTCCGAGCGGGAGCTACGAGCAGTACTTC,TRBJ2-7,TRBD2,TRBV6-6,13,NA
CASSLELGALDEQFF,TGCGCCAGCAGTCTCGAGCTAGGCGCTCTCGATGAGCAGTTCTTC,TRBJ2-1,NA,TRBV5-1,15,NA
CASSPPGLEAGELFF,TGTGCCAGCTCACCTCCGGGACTAGAAGCCGGGGAGCTGTTTTTT,TRBJ2-2,TRBD2,TRBV18,15,few
CASSVDESRTGDNYGYTF,TGTGCCAGCAGCGTAGATGAATCCCGGACAGGAGATAACTATGGCTACACCTTC,TRBJ1-2,TRBD1,TRBV9,18,once
CASSSVGVDEQYF,TGTGCCAGCAGTTCCGTCGGGGTCGACGAGCAGTACTTC,TRBJ2-7,NA,TRBV28,13,NA
CASSPGGLNYGYTF,TGTGCCAGCAGCCCGGGGGGGCTTAACTATGGCTACACCTTC,TRBJ1-2,NA,TRBV27,14,NA
CAWKLGQNTEAFF,TGTGCCTGGAAACTTGGACAGAACACTGAAGCTTTCTTT,TRBJ1-1,NA,TRBV30,13,once
CASSFLSGEVKETQYF,TGTGCCAGCAGTTTCCTTAGCGGGGAGGTTAAAGAGACCCAGTACTTC,TRBJ2-5,TRBD2,TRBV28,16,NA